The 20 T cell receptor beta chains given below trace back to one sample, sequenced in a study of HIV-infected patients and healthy controls. Reverse transcription used around 480 ng RNA and constant-region primers for alpha and beta. Alpha and beta chain libraries were made separately by chain-specific third strand synthesis with multiplexing indices. TCRdb re-analysed the 5' RACE reads in MiXCR, keeping a single row per CDR3 protein. Seen here are 15,000 to 20,000 distinct CDR3 sequences, roughly 8.2% observed once, and the top ten hold about 2.8%. All unsorted peripheral T cells were captured because whole blood was used without fractionation. Input material: blood. These receptors all stem from an adult in good health.

This clonotype was seen ten or more times. The CDR3 nucleotides read TGTGCCAGCAGAGACGGCTACTACACCTTC. Translated: CASRDGYYTF. The chain has TRBV28 and TRBJ1-2, with no clear D. This CDR3 has 10 amino acids. Germline V gene sequence: CDR1 MDHEN, CDR2 SYDVKM. V was cut by 6 bases and J by 10 bases, with 9 bases left in between.

The genes are TRBV7-2 and TRBJ1-1; tentatively, D is TRBD1 (5 bases). This CDR3 has 18 residues. Germline loops: CDR1 SGHTA, CDR2 FQGNSA. V dropped 1 base and J dropped 1 base, with 19 bases sitting between them. CDR3 loop: CASSLGSRGRVRNTEAFF. For the CDR3, the DNA is TGTGCCAGCAGCTTAGGATCTAGGGGCAGGGTCCGGAACACTGAAGCTTTCTTT.

The chain has TRBV4-2 and TRBJ2-4, with D possibly being TRBD1 (5 bases). Per germline, CDR1 LGHNA and CDR2 YNFKEQ. The V end lost 1 base, the J end lost 3 bases, and 7 bases lay between the germline ends. The CDR3 loop spans 14 amino acids. CDR3 nucleotide sequence: TGTGCCAGCAGCCAAGGCGGACACAAAAACATTCAGTACTTC. It specifies CASSQGGHKNIQYF.

This clonotype was found many times. The rearrangement links TRBV7-9 to TRBJ1-2; 9 bases are shared with TRBD1. The trim removed 5 bases at V and 4 bases at J, leaving 8 bases unmatched. There are 15 residues in the CDR3. Germline V gene lookup returns CDR1 SEHNR and CDR2 FQNEAQ (reference sequence). CDR3 nucleotide sequence: TGTGCCAGCAGCCCAGGACAGGGGATGAGCTATGGCTACACCTTC. It translates to CASSPGQGMSYGYTF.

This clonotype rates as medium-sized. The chain employs TRBV4-2 and TRBJ2-6; a possible D gene is TRBD2 (6 bases). This CDR3 has 16 amino acids. V shed 0 bases and J shed 0 bases, with 6 bases lying between them. Germline V gene sequence: CDR1 LGHNA, CDR2 YNFKEQ. DNA of the CDR3: TGTGCCAGCAGCCAAGAAGCGGGCTCTGGGGCCAACGTCCTGACTTTC. Translation: CASSQEAGSGANVLTF.

This clonotype came up many times. The chain is built from TRBV6-1 and TRBJ2-5; D remains ambiguous. The CDR3 is 16 amino acids. V shed 3 bases and J shed 2 bases, with 16 bases lying between them. Germline V lookup: CDR1 MNHNS, CDR2 SASEGT. This chain's CDR3 is CASSDIWRTSQETQYF. CDR3 coding DNA: TGTGCCAGCAGTGATATTTGGCGGACCTCGCAAGAGACCCAGTACTTC.

This clonotype was recorded a few times. This chain joins TRBV12-3 or TRBV12-4 and TRBJ2-3, with unresolved D. The CDR3 covers 16 residues. V shed 2 bases and J shed 2 bases, with 14 bases lying between them. CDR3 nucleotides: TGTGCCAGCAGTTTAAGGCCGTCTTCGCCCACAGATACGCAGTATTTT. Its protein is CASSLRPSSPTDTQYF.

This clonotype was recorded a few times. The CDR3 spells CSAGTSGTDTQYF. The DNA of the CDR3 is TGCAGTGCTGGGACTAGCGGCACAGATACGCAGTATTTT. The rearrangement joins TRBV20-1 to TRBJ2-3, with TRBD2 matching over 10 bases. The CDR3 runs to 13 residues. Trimming removed 5 bases from V and 1 base from J; junction bases left unmatched: 0. Germline-derived CDR1 and CDR2 are DFQATT and SNEGSKA (reference sequence).

By its share, this clonotype is medium-sized (0.01 to 0.1%). The chain couples TRBV20-1 to TRBJ1-1; D is ambiguous. V shed 6 bases and J shed 0 bases, with 11 bases lying between them. The CDR3 runs 13 residues. CDR1 is DFQATT and CDR2 is SNEGSKA in the germline V gene (reference sequence). The chain's CDR3 is CSAPRALNTEAFF. DNA of the CDR3: TGCAGTGCACCCCGGGCACTGAACACTGAAGCTTTCTTT.

This chain links TRBV2 with TRBJ1-1; D unclear. Looked up from germline, CDR1 is SNHLY and CDR2 is FYNNEI. V lost 5 bases and J 0 bases, leaving 10 bases between the germline ends. The CDR3 loop spans 14 amino acids. CDR3 protein: CASSRSMLNTEAFF. CDR3 coding DNA: TGTGCCAGCAGTAGAAGTATGTTGAACACTGAAGCTTTCTTT.

This clonotype was found many times. The chain links TRBV6-4 to TRBJ2-3; 8 bases line up with TRBD2. This CDR3 region has 14 residues. The germline gives CDR1 MRHNA, CDR2 SNTAGT. With 4 bases clipped from V and 0 bases from J, the junction kept 0 bases outside the gene matches. The CDR3 region is CASSASGSTDTQYF. As DNA, the CDR3 is TGTGCCAGCAGTGCTAGCGGGAGCACAGATACGCAGTATTTT.

V is TRBV5-4 and J is TRBJ2-3; 7 bases fit TRBD1. The germline gives CDR1 SGHNT, CDR2 YYREEE (reference sequence). This CDR3 contains 17 residues. J gave up 2 bases and V 4 bases, and 13 bases lay outside the gene matches. CDR3 nucleotide sequence: TGTGCCAGCAGCACAGCACTGACAGGGTTGGACACAGATACGCAGTATTTT. It encodes CASSTALTGLDTDTQYF.

This clonotype came up many times. The chain links TRBV6-6 to TRBJ2-7; 8 bases line up with TRBD2. Germline V gene data show CDR1 as MNHNY and CDR2 as SVGAGI (reference sequence). The CDR3 has 15 residues. With V trimmed by 7 bases and J by 2 bases, 10 bases remained unmatched. The CDR3 spells CASNPRGGGTYEQYF. CDR3 nucleotides: TGTGCCAGCAACCCCCGGGGCGGGGGGACCTACGAGCAGTACTTC.

There are many counts of this clonotype. V is TRBV12-3 or TRBV12-4 and J is TRBJ2-1, with 11 bases matching TRBD2. V dropped 5 bases and J dropped 8; count of bases not matched to a gene: 14. This CDR3 is 17 amino acids long. The CDR3 reads CASSPPTSGIPEDEQFF. For the CDR3, the DNA is TGTGCCAGCAGTCCTCCGACTAGCGGGATACCCGAGGATGAGCAGTTCTTC.

This clonotype was observed many times. The J gene is TRBJ2-3, the V gene TRBV4-1; D is unresolved. Germline CDR1 reads MGHRA; CDR2 reads YSYEKL. CDR3 length: 16 residues. Between the trimmed V and J ends, which lost 4 bases and 0 bases, there was a span of 14 bases. CDR3 nucleotide sequence: TGCGCCAGCAGCCCCTCGGAGCGACTTAGCACAGATACGCAGTATTTT. This translates into CASSPSERLSTDTQYF.

This clonotype was counted at least ten times. The rearrangement uses TRBV3-1 and TRBJ1-1; no reliable D call. This CDR3 region has 14 residues. Deletions cut 4 bases from V and 0 bases from J, with 9 bases between. Germline lookup yields CDR1 LGHDT and CDR2 YNNKEL (reference sequence). CDR3 protein: CASSPEFLNTEAFF. In DNA form, the CDR3 reads TGTGCCAGCAGCCCAGAATTTCTGAACACTGAAGCTTTCTTT.

The chain has TRBV4-2 and TRBJ1-6; tentative D call: TRBD1 (6 bases). The CDR3 has 17 residues. The ends were cut back, 0 bases at V and 5 bases at J, with 14 bases in the middle. The germline gives CDR1 LGHNA, CDR2 YNFKEQ. Written as DNA, the CDR3 is TGTGCCAGCAGCCAAGACCCCAGGGGTCTGGATAATTCACCCCTCCACTTT. This translates into CASSQDPRGLDNSPLHF.

This clonotype was seen repeatedly, ten times or more. The gene calls are TRBV2 and TRBJ1-1; D uncertain. The V and J ends lost 4 bases and 7 bases respectively, with 16 bases between them. The germline CDR1 and CDR2 sequences are SNHLY and FYNNEI. The CDR3 spans 14 residues. The CDR3 spells CASSGTDPTLEAFF. The CDR3 DNA is TGTGCCAGCAGTGGGACGGACCCTACCCTTGAAGCTTTCTTT.

In its sample, this clonotype was seen a few times. This chain links TRBV12-3 or TRBV12-4 with TRBJ2-1, with 8 bases that match TRBD1. The J segment lost 5 bases and the V segment lost 6 bases, leaving 6 bases of the junction unmatched. The CDR3 runs to 14 residues. The CDR3 nucleotides are TGTGCCAGCAGGAAGACAGGGGTAAACAATGAGCAGTTCTTC. As protein: CASRKTGVNNEQFF.

Relative to its sample, this clonotype is medium-sized. This chain connects TRBV27 to TRBJ2-3; tentatively, D is TRBD2 (6 bases). Germline assignment: CDR1 MNHEY and CDR2 SMNVEV (reference sequence). With 5 bases removed from V and 1 base from J, the gap between germline ends came to 13 bases. The CDR3 has 15 amino acids. In DNA form, the CDR3 reads TGTGCCAGCAGTCTAGCCGGGGGTGGCACAGATACGCAGTATTTT. Residues: CASSLAGGGTDTQYF.